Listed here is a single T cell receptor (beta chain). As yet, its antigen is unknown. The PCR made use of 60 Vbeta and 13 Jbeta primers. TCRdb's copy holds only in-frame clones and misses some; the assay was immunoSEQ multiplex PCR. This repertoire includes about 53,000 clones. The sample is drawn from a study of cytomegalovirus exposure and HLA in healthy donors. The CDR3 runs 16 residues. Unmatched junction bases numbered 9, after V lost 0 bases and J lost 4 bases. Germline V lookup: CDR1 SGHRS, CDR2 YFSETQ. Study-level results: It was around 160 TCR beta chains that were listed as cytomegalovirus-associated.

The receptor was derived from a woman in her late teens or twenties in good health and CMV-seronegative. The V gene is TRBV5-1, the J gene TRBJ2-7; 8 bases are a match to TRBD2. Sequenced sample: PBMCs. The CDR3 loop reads CASSLAGGGPWYEQYF. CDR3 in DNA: TGCGCCAGCAGCTTGGCCGGGGGGGGCCCCTGGTACGAGCAGTACTTC.